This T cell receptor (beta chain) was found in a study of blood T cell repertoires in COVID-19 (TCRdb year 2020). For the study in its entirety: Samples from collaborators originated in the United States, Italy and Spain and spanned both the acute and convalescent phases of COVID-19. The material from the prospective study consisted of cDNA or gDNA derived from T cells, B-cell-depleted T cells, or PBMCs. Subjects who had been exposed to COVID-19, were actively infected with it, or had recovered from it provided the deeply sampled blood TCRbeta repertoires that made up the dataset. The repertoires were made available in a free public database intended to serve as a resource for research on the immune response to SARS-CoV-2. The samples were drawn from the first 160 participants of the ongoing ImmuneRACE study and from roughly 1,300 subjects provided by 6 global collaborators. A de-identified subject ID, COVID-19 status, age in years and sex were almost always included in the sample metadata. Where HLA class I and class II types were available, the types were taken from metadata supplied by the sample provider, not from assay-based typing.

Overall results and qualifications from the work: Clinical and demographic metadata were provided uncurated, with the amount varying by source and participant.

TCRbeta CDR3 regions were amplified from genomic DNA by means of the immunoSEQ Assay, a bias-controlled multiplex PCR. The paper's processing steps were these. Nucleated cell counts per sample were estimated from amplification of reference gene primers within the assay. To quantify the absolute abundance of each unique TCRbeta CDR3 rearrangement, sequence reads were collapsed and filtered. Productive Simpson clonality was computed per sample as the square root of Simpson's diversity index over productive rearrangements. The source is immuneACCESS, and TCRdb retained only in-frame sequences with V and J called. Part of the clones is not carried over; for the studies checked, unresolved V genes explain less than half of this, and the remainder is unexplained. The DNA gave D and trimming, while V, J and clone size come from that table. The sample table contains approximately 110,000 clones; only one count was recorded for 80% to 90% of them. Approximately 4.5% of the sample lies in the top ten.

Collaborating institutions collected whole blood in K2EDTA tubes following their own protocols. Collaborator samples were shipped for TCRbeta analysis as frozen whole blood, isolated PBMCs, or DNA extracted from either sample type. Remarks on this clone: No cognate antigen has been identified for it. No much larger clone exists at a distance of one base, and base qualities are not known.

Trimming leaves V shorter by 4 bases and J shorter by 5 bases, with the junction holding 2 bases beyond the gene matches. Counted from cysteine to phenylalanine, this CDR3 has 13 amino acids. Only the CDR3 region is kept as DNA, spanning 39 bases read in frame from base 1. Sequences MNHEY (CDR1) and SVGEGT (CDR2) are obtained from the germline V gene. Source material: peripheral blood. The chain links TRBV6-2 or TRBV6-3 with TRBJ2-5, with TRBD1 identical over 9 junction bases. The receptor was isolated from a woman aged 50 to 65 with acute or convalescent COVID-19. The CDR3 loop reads CASSWTGVETQYF. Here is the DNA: TGTGCCAGCAGTTGGACAGGGGTGGAGACCCAGTACTTC.